A single sample is the source of the 3 T cell receptor beta chains below, sequenced in a study of low-dose radiotherapy and immunotherapy resistance in tumors. The time point: before trial treatment. TRAV- and TRBV-specific primers primed first-strand cDNA, covering alpha and beta chains. For amplifying TCRs, the PCR ran for about 19 cycles with Phusion, which was used together with a constant-region primer and the adapter on the V primers. TCRdb reprocessed the reads with MiXCR, giving one entry per CDR3 protein. The data contain tens of thousands of distinct CDR3 sequences, over 15% of them seen just once; the ten biggest clones take up 2.5% to 3%. Sequenced material: PBMCs, taken before treatment. Receptors were obtained from a male donor with prostate cancer.

The V and J genes are TRBV19 and TRBJ2-2; D gene ambiguous. Trimming pared 11 bases from V and 0 bases from J, leaving 13 bases between. CDR1 is LNHDA, CDR2 SQIVND, per germline (reference sequence). The CDR3 has 14 residues. CDR3 in DNA: TGTGCCTGCGGCAGCATGTCGAACACCGGGGAGCTGTTTTTT. This sequence encodes CACGSMSNTGELFF.

As for this clonotype: Mismatch with germline at one junction end may stem from a read error. The chain joins TRBV6-2 or TRBV6-3 to TRBJ2-7; D is unresolved. The germline gives CDR1 MNHEY, CDR2 SVGEGT. This CDR3 has 14 amino acids. The CDR3: CPSSYQAWVYEQYF. CDR3 coding DNA: TGTCCCAGCAGTTATCAGGCATGGGTGTACGAGCAGTACTTC.

This clonotype was recorded at least ten times. This sequence joins TRBV6-2 or TRBV6-3 and TRBJ2-1; TRBD1 might be the D (6 bases). Germline V gene data show CDR1 as MNHEY and CDR2 as SVGEGT. The CDR3 is made up of 18 amino acids. V dropped 7 bases and J dropped 0 bases, with 22 bases sitting between them. This CDR3 reads CASTLLPQGSVSYNEQFF. The CDR3 nucleotides read TGTGCCAGCACCCTATTACCACAGGGATCGGTCTCCTACAATGAGCAGTTCTTC.